These 27 T cell receptor beta chains were all obtained from the same sample, sequenced in a study of blood T cell repertoires in COVID-19. Assay used: immunoSEQ multiplex PCR; TCRdb lists only in-frame clones, some missing. The table lists 250,000 or so clones, 87% of them singletons. Sample: peripheral blood. The receptors were gathered from a man aged 18 to 29 with active or convalescent COVID-19.

V and J are TRBV28 and TRBJ1-2; a possible D gene is TRBD1 (6 bases). Germline CDR1 reads MDHEN; CDR2 reads SYDVKM. The CDR3 is 17 amino acids. Trimming left V 4 bases short and J 0 bases short, with 18 bases between. In DNA, the CDR3 is TGTGCCAGCAGTTCAACCCCCCGACGACAGGCTAACTATGGCTACACCTTC. Translating gives CASSSTPRRQANYGYTF.

The genes are TRBV3-1 (or the pseudogene TRBV3-2) and TRBJ1-1; a weak D match, TRBD1 (5 bases). This CDR3 contains 12 residues. Looked up from germline, CDR1 is LGHDT and CDR2 is YNNKEL (reference sequence). V shed 4 bases and J shed 5 bases, with 8 bases lying between them. This CDR3 is CASSPPGTEAFF. CDR3 DNA: TGTGCCAGCAGCCCCCCAGGGACTGAAGCTTTCTTT.

This clone was counted only a few times. The chain has TRBV19 and TRBJ1-1, with D uncertain. CDR1 LNHDA and CDR2 SQIVND come from the germline V gene (reference sequence). This CDR3 spans 15 amino acids. V lost 9 bases to trimming and J lost 6 bases, with 23 bases between them. The CDR3 sequence: CASSPIPGALAEAFF. DNA of the CDR3: TGTGCCAGCTCCCCCATACCGGGAGCACTGGCTGAAGCTTTCTTT. The whole variable domain, filled in from reference TRBV19 and TRBJ1-1, reads DGGITQSPKYLFRKEGQNVTLSCEQNLNHDAMYWYRQDPGQGLRLIYYSQIVNDFQKGDIAEGYSVSREKKESFPLTVTSAQKNPTAFYLCASSPIPGALAEAFFGQGTRLTVV.

The chain couples TRBV7-2 to TRBJ2-7; D is ambiguous. V was cut by 1 base and J by 10 bases, with 17 bases left in between. Germline V CDR1 and CDR2: SGHTA, FQGNSA. The CDR3 spans 14 residues. CDR3 in amino acids: CASSLGRQPQSQYF. The CDR3 DNA sequence: TGTGCCAGCAGCTTAGGTCGACAACCCCAGAGCCAGTACTTC.

The gene calls are TRBV5-5 and TRBJ2-2; 8 bases map to TRBD1. Trimming took 5 bases from V and 3 from J; bases not matched to a gene: 9. This CDR3 region has 16 residues. Germline V CDR1 and CDR2: SGHKS, YYEKEE (reference sequence). For the CDR3, the DNA is TGTGCCAGCAGTCTAATACCACAGGGGGACACCGGGGAGCTGTTTTTT. Amino acids: CASSLIPQGDTGELFF. Complete variable domain (other parts from reference TRBV5-5 and TRBJ2-2): DAGVTQSPTHLIKTRGQQVTLRCSPISGHKSVSWYQQVLGQGPQFIFQYYEKEERGRGNFPDRFSARQFPNYSSELNVNALLLGDSALYLCASSLIPQGDTGELFFGEGSRLTVL.

V gene TRBV6-1 combines with J gene TRBJ2-4, with TRBD1 as a possible D gene (6 bases). Germline loops: CDR1 MNHNS, CDR2 SASEGT. There are 14 residues in the CDR3. Trimming took off 7 bases at V and 3 bases at J, with 13 bases between the two ends. CDR3 sequence: CASTSQGDKNIQYF. The CDR3 bases are TGTGCCAGCACCTCACAGGGTGACAAAAACATTCAGTACTTC.

The table lists this clone with a count of one. The rearrangement joins TRBV9 to TRBJ2-1; 7 bases are shared with TRBD1. Germline V gives CDR1 SGDLS, CDR2 YYNGEE. This CDR3 has 17 amino acids. With V trimmed by 3 bases and J by 3 bases, 12 bases remained unmatched. DNA of the CDR3: TGTGCCAGCAGCGCACAAAAAACAGGGGTCGACTACAATGAGCAGTTCTTC. It is translated as CASSAQKTGVDYNEQFF. The whole variable domain, remainder taken from reference TRBV9 and TRBJ2-1, is DSGVTQTPKHLITATGQRVTLRCSPRSGDLSVYWYQQSLDQGLQFLIQYYNGEERAKGNILERFSAQQFPDLHSELNLSSLELGDSALYFCASSAQKTGVDYNEQFFGPGTRLTVL.

This chain's CDR3 is CASSPLIGTLGSGANVLTF. CDR3 coding DNA: TGTGCCAGCAGCCCCCTAATCGGGACATTGGGGTCTGGGGCCAACGTCCTGACTTTC. This chain links TRBV9 with TRBJ2-6, with a tentative D call TRBD1 (6 bases). The CDR3 is made up of 19 amino acids. V lost 4 bases and J lost 1, with 21 bases in between. Germline V gives CDR1 SGDLS, CDR2 YYNGEE.

The V and J genes are TRBV6-6 and TRBJ1-5; D gene uncertain. Germline CDR1 MNHNY, CDR2 SVGAGI (reference sequence). V gave up 7 bases and J gave up 4 bases, with 14 bases separating them. The length of the CDR3 is 14 residues. The CDR3 sequence is CASTYTGENQPQHF. Here the CDR3 DNA reads TGTGCCAGCACCTATACCGGGGAAAATCAGCCCCAGCATTTT.

Details on this clone: Other DNA sequences from this sample encode an identical CDR3 as well. This chain joins TRBV5-1 and TRBJ2-3, with D maybe TRBD1 (5 bases). Trimming stripped 0 bases from V and 0 bases from J, with 5 bases between. The germline V gene encodes CDR1 SGHRS and CDR2 YFSETQ. The length of the CDR3 is 14 residues. As DNA, the CDR3 is TGCGCCAGCAGCTTGGACAGGAGCACAGATACGCAGTATTTT. Its protein product is CASSLDRSTDTQYF.

This clone was found once. CDR3 nucleotide sequence: TGTGCCAGCAGCCGCGGGCGCACTGAAGCTTTCTTT. Translated, it gives CASSRGRTEAFF. V gene TRBV7-2 combines with J gene TRBJ1-1; unclear D gene. The germline V and J ends were trimmed by 5 bases and 4 bases, with 8 bases remaining between them. CDR3 length: 12 residues. The germline V gene encodes CDR1 SGHTA and CDR2 FQGNSA.

This clone is a singleton in its sample. Within the sample, other DNA sequences also encode this same CDR3. This chain links TRBV28 with TRBJ1-1, with D uncertain. The V end lost 2 bases, the J end lost 0 bases, and 10 bases lay between the germline ends. This CDR3 is 15 amino acids long. Germline V gene sequence: CDR1 MDHEN, CDR2 SYDVKM. The CDR3 sequence: CASSLGGNMNTEAFF. CDR3 DNA sequence: TGTGCCAGCAGTTTAGGAGGGAACATGAACACTGAAGCTTTCTTT. The full variable domain, its missing parts supplied by reference TRBV28 and TRBJ1-1, is DVKVTQSSRYLVKRTGEKVFLECVQDMDHENMFWYRQDPGLGLRLIYFSYDVKMKEKGDIPEGYSVSREKKERFSLILESASTNQTSMYLCASSLGGNMNTEAFFGQGTRLTVV.

This chain connects TRBV3-1 (or the pseudogene TRBV3-2) to TRBJ2-5; TRBD2 matches 10 bases. Germline-derived CDR1 and CDR2 are LGHDT and YNNKEL (reference sequence). The CDR3 contains 16 residues. J was trimmed by 5 bases and V by 0 bases; bases with no gene match: 6. For the CDR3, the DNA is TGTGCCAGCAGCCAAGATCCTAGCGGGGGAGGGGAGACCCAGTACTTC. Protein: CASSQDPSGGGETQYF.

The chain uses TRBV5-1 and TRBJ2-7, with a weak D call TRBD1 (6 bases). CDR3 length: 15 amino acids. V was trimmed by 3 bases and J by 0 bases, leaving 13 bases between them. Germline V CDR1 and CDR2: SGHRS, YFSETQ. In DNA form, the CDR3 reads TGCGCCAGCAGCTCCGGACAGAGGAGCTCCTACGAGCAGTACTTC. Protein: CASSSGQRSSYEQYF.

The chain is built from TRBV19 and TRBJ1-5, with 10 bases lining up with TRBD1. The CDR3 runs 13 residues. Germline loops: CDR1 LNHDA, CDR2 SQIVND (reference sequence). Trimming at V came to 9 bases and at J to 6 bases, leaving 5 bases not matched to a gene. The CDR3, as DNA: TGTGCCAGCGAGGACAGGGGGGGTCAGCCCCAGCATTTT. Protein: CASEDRGGQPQHF.

The chain carries TRBV15 and TRBJ2-4; maybe TRBD1 (6 bases). The CDR3 is 16 amino acids. Germline lookup yields CDR1 LNHNV and CDR2 YYDKDF (reference sequence). The V end was cut by 0 bases, the J end by 0 bases, with 9 bases between. The DNA of the CDR3 is TGTGCCACCAGCAGAGAAACAGGGATAGCCAAAAACATTCAGTACTTC. It is translated as CATSRETGIAKNIQYF.

J is TRBJ2-1 and V is TRBV4-3; tentatively, D is TRBD1 (6 bases). This CDR3 comprises 15 residues. CDR1 and CDR2 from the germline V gene are LGHNA and YSLEER. Trimming shortened V by 5 bases and J by 7 bases, and 18 bases separated the two germline ends. In DNA, the CDR3 is TGCGCCAGCAGCTCAAACCCCAGTCAGGGGAATGAGCAGTTCTTC. Protein product: CASSSNPSQGNEQFF.

This clone has more than one count but fewer than ten. The gene calls are TRBV14 and TRBJ2-6; D not resolved. The CDR3 is made up of 17 amino acids. The V gene's germline CDR1 is SGHDN and CDR2 FVKESK. Trimming removed 4 bases at V and 2 bases at J, with 15 bases between. CDR3 in DNA: TGTGCCAGCAGCCGAGGAGCGTGGCCTGCTGGGGCCAACGTCCTGACTTTC. Its translation is CASSRGAWPAGANVLTF.

The gene calls are TRBV7-2 and TRBJ1-5; D is ambiguous. CDR1 is SGHTA, CDR2 FQGNSA, per germline. The CDR3 consists of 13 residues. Trimming removed 6 bases at V and 4 bases at J, with 10 bases between. The CDR3 DNA follows: TGTGCCAGCAGGTCTGGACTTAATCAGCCCCAGCATTTT. Translation gives CASRSGLNQPQHF.

The V call is TRBV7-9, the J call TRBJ1-4; 9 bases are shared with TRBD1. The CDR3 sequence is 15 residues long. Germline V gene sequence: CDR1 SEHNR, CDR2 FQNEAQ (reference sequence). The junction had 8 bases not matched to a gene; V was cut back by 5 bases and J by 7 bases. This CDR3 is CASSGGDREVEKLFF. In DNA, the CDR3 is TGTGCCAGCAGCGGAGGGGACAGGGAGGTTGAAAAACTGTTTTTT.

This clone has only a few counts. The V and J genes are TRBV29-1 and TRBJ1-5; 8 bases agree with TRBD1. J gave up 5 bases and V 4 bases, and 4 bases lay outside the gene matches. The CDR3 loop spans 13 amino acids. Germline loops: CDR1 SQVTM, CDR2 ANQGSEA. In nucleotides, the CDR3 is TGCAGCGTTGGACAGGGGAGGCATCAGCCCCAGCATTTT. Protein sequence: CSVGQGRHQPQHF.

V and J are TRBV10-3 and TRBJ2-5; the match to TRBD2 covers 7 bases. V shed 3 bases and J 4 bases; nucleotides not matched to a gene: 2. The CDR3 is 13 residues long. The germline V gene has CDR1 ENHRY and CDR2 SYGVKD. The CDR3 spells CAISEAGLETQYF. The CDR3 region has the DNA TGTGCCATCAGTGAAGCGGGGTTAGAGACCCAGTACTTC.

The rearrangement joins TRBV18 to TRBJ1-5; maybe TRBD1 (6 bases). CDR1 KGHSH and CDR2 LQKENI come from the germline V gene. The CDR3 is 16 residues long. Trimming removed 3 bases at V and 0 bases at J, with 12 bases between. The CDR3 coding sequence is TGTGCCAGCTCACCGACCGGACAGCCTAGCAATCAGCCCCAGCATTTT. It translates to CASSPTGQPSNQPQHF.

The chain carries TRBV4-2 and TRBJ2-1, with 9 bases fitting TRBD1. The CDR3 has 16 amino acids. V dropped 1 base and J dropped 6; count of bases not matched to a gene: 7. From germline, CDR1 is LGHNA and CDR2 YNFKEQ. CDR3 loop: CASSQVAGQGSNEQFF. The CDR3 bases are TGTGCCAGCAGCCAAGTCGCAGGACAGGGGAGCAATGAGCAGTTCTTC.

J is TRBJ2-3 and V is TRBV28; the D is unclear. V was pared by 4 bases and J by 2 bases, with 13 bases between. Germline lookup yields CDR1 MDHEN and CDR2 SYDVKM. The CDR3 contains 15 residues. CDR3 nucleotides: TGTGCCAGCAGTTCGACGGTACAGAACACAGATACGCAGTATTTT. Its protein is CASSSTVQNTDTQYF.

This clone was observed a few times. At one of its ends the junction is not consistent with the germline gene, which may arise from a read error. The chain links TRBV6-5 to TRBJ1-1; unclear D gene. This CDR3 is 11 amino acids long. Germline assignment: CDR1 MNHEY and CDR2 SVGAGI. Written as DNA, the CDR3 is TGTGCCAGCAGTTACGGCCCGCTGTTAGCCTTT. Translation: CASSYGPLLAF.

This clone showed up many times. This chain joins TRBV6-5 and TRBJ1-2, with 10 bases lining up with TRBD1. This CDR3 is built from 14 residues. After removal of 5 bases from V and 7 bases from J, the junction contained 7 bases not matched to a gene. Looked up from germline, CDR1 is MNHEY and CDR2 is SVGAGI. CDR3: CASSTRQGAFGYTF. The CDR3 nucleotides are TGTGCCAGCAGTACGAGACAGGGGGCTTTTGGCTACACCTTC.